This entry features one T cell receptor beta chain sequence. This sample stems from a study of T cells in Graves' hyperthyroidism and ophthalmopathy. PBMCs came from less than 11 ml fresh peripheral blood. Authors of the study amplified TCR beta CDR3 regions from RNA transcripts. The HTBI primer set drove a first-round RT-PCR of the TCR CDR3. TCRdb recomputed calls from the multiplex PCR reads with MiXCR, one row per CDR3 protein. The sample shows 200,000 to 250,000 distinct CDR3 sequences, 16% of them seen only once. The sequenced material came from blood. This TCR was sampled from a young woman with Graves' ophthalmopathy.

For the CDR3, the DNA is TGTGCCAGTAGTATCGGGACAAGCTATAATCACAACTATGGCTACACCTTC. It is translated as CASSIGTSYNHNYGYTF. The J gene is TRBJ1-2, the V gene TRBV19, with D tentatively TRBD1 (6 bases). V shed 3 bases and J shed 2 bases, with 19 bases lying between them. Germline assignment: CDR1 LNHDA and CDR2 SQIVND (reference sequence). This CDR3 is 17 amino acids long. The full variable domain, with the rest looked up from reference TRBV19 and TRBJ1-2, is DGGITQSPKYLFRKEGQNVTLSCEQNLNHDAMYWYRQDPGQGLRLIYYSQIVNDFQKGDIAEGYSVSREKKESFPLTVTSAQKNPTAFYLCASSIGTSYNHNYGYTFGSGTRLTVV.